One sample yielded the 20 T cell receptor beta chains listed below, sequenced in a study of CD8 T cells in ankylosing spondylitis. Whole-study findings and limits: Fewer than ten highly homologous variants made up a TCR beta motif that seemed to typify ankylosing spondylitis blood.

These receptors lack a known antigen. TCRdb reprocessed the 5' RACE reads with MiXCR, giving one entry per CDR3 protein. The table has some 400,000 distinct CDR3 sequences, under 25% seen once. Sequencing was done on a sample of blood, either unsorted or a sorted T cell fraction (not recorded which). The receptors come from a male donor with ankylosing spondylitis.

The rearrangement links TRBV12-3 or TRBV12-4 to TRBJ2-1; tentatively, D is TRBD2 (6 bases). CDR3 size: 16 residues. V lost 4 bases to trimming and J lost 4 bases, with 17 bases between them. The CDR3 spells CASSSVAREKYNEQFF. CDR3 bases: TGTGCCAGCAGTTCTGTAGCTCGGGAGAAGTACAATGAGCAGTTCTTC.

In this sample, this clonotype turned up a few times. The chain couples TRBV5-1 to TRBJ2-5, with 8 positions matching TRBD2. Germline V gives CDR1 SGHRS, CDR2 YFSETQ. The CDR3 runs to 15 residues. V shed 4 bases, J shed 5 bases, and the junction held 10 bases outside the gene matches. The CDR3 DNA reads TGCGCCAGCAGCCCGACAGCGGGAGTAGAGGAGACCCAGTACTTC. As protein: CASSPTAGVEETQYF. Looking up the rest from reference TRBV5-1 and TRBJ2-5 gives the full variable domain: KAGVTQTPRYLIKTRGQQVTLSCSPISGHRSVSWYQQTPGQGLQFLFEYFSETQRNKGNFPGRFSGRQFSNSRSEMNVSTLELGDSALYLCASSPTAGVEETQYFGPGTRLLVL.

Only a few counts were recorded for this clonotype. This chain uses TRBV6-2 or TRBV6-3 with TRBJ2-7; 8 positions agree with TRBD2. This CDR3 contains 16 residues. Unmatched junction bases numbered 6, after V lost 0 bases and J lost 2 bases. Germline CDR1 MNHEY, CDR2 SVGEGT. The CDR3 sequence is CASSYSLGLETYEQYF. The CDR3, as DNA: TGTGCCAGCAGTTACTCCCTGGGACTAGAGACCTACGAGCAGTACTTC.

This clonotype appeared a few times. The V call is TRBV28, the J call TRBJ2-1; 11 nucleotides match TRBD2. Trimming removed 6 bases from V and 0 bases from J; junction bases left unmatched: 4. This CDR3 has 16 amino acids. From germline, CDR1 is MDHEN and CDR2 SYDVKM. CDR3 nucleotides: TGTGCCAGCAGGGCAACTAGCGGGGGCTCCTACAATGAGCAGTTCTTC. Its protein product is CASRATSGGSYNEQFF.

This clonotype was seen a few times. This chain uses TRBV7-2 with TRBJ1-6, with 9 nucleotides matching TRBD1. This CDR3 is built from 17 residues. Germline V lookup: CDR1 SGHTA, CDR2 FQGNSA. J was trimmed by 5 bases and V by 3 bases; bases with no gene match: 8. CDR3 sequence reads: CASSLRIRDRDNSPLHF. The CDR3 DNA reads TGTGCCAGCAGCTTGAGAATCCGGGACAGGGATAATTCACCCCTCCACTTT.

This clonotype has a count of ten or more. The V gene is TRBV28, the J gene TRBJ2-7; 10 nucleotides line up with TRBD2. Unmatched junction bases numbered 3, after V lost 6 bases and J lost 4 bases. The germline V gene has CDR1 MDHEN and CDR2 SYDVKM. The CDR3 covers 13 residues. The CDR3 protein is CASRGLAEYEQYF. CDR3 DNA: TGTGCCAGCAGAGGACTAGCGGAGTACGAGCAGTACTTC.

This clonotype has only a few counts. The rearrangement uses TRBV5-1 and TRBJ2-2; D is unclear. This CDR3 spans 14 amino acids. The germline CDR1 and CDR2 sequences are SGHRS and YFSETQ. Deletions cut 0 bases from V and 6 bases from J, with 9 bases between. CDR3 in DNA: TGCGCCAGCAGCTTGGACGTTCCCCCCGGGGAGCTGTTTTTT. Translation gives CASSLDVPPGELFF.

In this sample, this clonotype turned up many times. The chain links TRBV7-8 to TRBJ2-1, with D perhaps TRBD2 (6 bases). There are 11 residues in the CDR3. Germline V gene data show CDR1 as SGHVS and CDR2 as FQNEAQ. V lost 0 bases, J lost 14 bases, and 8 bases lay in between. The CDR3 DNA reads as TGTGCCAGCAGCTTAGCGGGGGAGGAGTTCTTC. It encodes CASSLAGEEFF.

The chain links TRBV12-3 or TRBV12-4 to TRBJ2-1, with 9 nucleotides matching TRBD2. V lost 7 bases to trimming and J lost 3 bases; unmatched junction nucleotides: 7. This CDR3 contains 15 residues. The CDR3 DNA follows: TGTGCCAGCACCAAACTAGCGGGCGGCTACAATGAGCAGTTCTTC. It encodes CASTKLAGGYNEQFF.

This clonotype was recorded a few times. The chain carries TRBV5-1 and TRBJ2-1, with TRBD2 as a possible D gene (7 bases). Germline lookup yields CDR1 SGHRS and CDR2 YFSETQ. This CDR3 region has 16 residues. With 3 bases removed from V and 3 bases from J, the gap between germline ends came to 16 bases. The CDR3 DNA is TGCGCCAGCAGCTCGGGAAAGCGGGACATCTACAATGAGCAGTTCTTC. Amino acids: CASSSGKRDIYNEQFF.

The chain carries TRBV5-1 and TRBJ2-7, with D possibly TRBD2 on 6 matching bases. This CDR3 is 15 amino acids long. V was trimmed by 5 bases and J by 5 bases, leaving 20 bases between them. CDR1 is SGHRS, CDR2 YFSETQ, per germline. CDR3 DNA sequence: TGCGCCAGCAGGACGGCGGGCGGGGCAACCGACGAGCAGTACTTC. Encoded protein: CASRTAGGATDEQYF.

This clonotype was seen a handful of times. This chain joins TRBV5-1 and TRBJ2-4; D is tentatively TRBD1 or TRBD2 (6 bases each). The V end lost 0 bases, the J end lost 6 bases, and 13 bases lay between the germline ends. The length of the CDR3 is 15 residues. Germline-derived CDR1 and CDR2 are SGHRS and YFSETQ. The CDR3 loop is CASSLDRGLRNIQYF. The CDR3 bases are TGCGCCAGCAGCTTGGACCGGGGGCTGAGAAACATTCAGTACTTC.

The table lists this clonotype with many counts. The gene calls are TRBV10-3 and TRBJ2-1, with unresolved D. Germline V gene data show CDR1 as ENHRY and CDR2 as SYGVKD. CDR3 length: 13 amino acids. The ends were cut back, 3 bases at V and 6 bases at J, with 9 bases in the middle. The CDR3 sequence: CAISDRHGNEQFF. DNA of the CDR3: TGTGCCATCAGTGACCGACACGGCAATGAGCAGTTCTTC.

This chain connects TRBV6-5 to TRBJ2-1; D is perhaps TRBD1 (6 bases). Trimming took off 0 bases at V and 6 bases at J, with 15 bases between the two ends. The germline V gene encodes CDR1 MNHEY and CDR2 SVGAGI. The CDR3 runs to 16 residues. The CDR3 reads CASSYSRDTFPNEQFF. CDR3 sequence (DNA): TGTGCCAGCAGTTACTCTAGGGACACCTTTCCCAATGAGCAGTTCTTC.

A few counts support this clonotype. The chain combines TRBV2 with TRBJ2-1; tentatively, D is TRBD1 (6 bases). CDR3 length: 15 residues. Germline assignment: CDR1 SNHLY and CDR2 FYNNEI. The V end lost 7 bases, the J end lost 0 bases, and 13 bases lay between the germline ends. DNA for the CDR3: TGTGCCAGCAAAGAAAGGGGGAGCTCCTACAATGAGCAGTTCTTC. Protein sequence: CASKERGSSYNEQFF. The entire variable domain, with the rest obtained from reference TRBV2 and TRBJ2-1, is as follows: EPEVTQTPSHQVTQMGQEVILRCVPISNHLYFYWYRQILGQKVEFLVSFYNNEISEKSEIFDDQFSVERPDGSNFTLKIRSTKLEDSAMYFCASKERGSSYNEQFFGPGTRLTVL.

CDR3 sequence (DNA): TGTGCCAGCAACAGGGGGTGGGGGACTGAAGCTTTCTTT. It is translated as CASNRGWGTEAFF. The chain joins TRBV6-1 to TRBJ1-1, with TRBD1 matching over 8 bases. Germline CDR1 reads MNHNS; CDR2 reads SASEGT. Germline trimming cut 7 bases from V and 5 bases from J; bases unmatched to any gene: 6. CDR3 length equals 13 residues.

This clonotype was counted a few times. V is TRBV11-2 and J is TRBJ2-2; D might be TRBD1 (6 bases). Germline values: CDR1 SGHAT, CDR2 FQNNGV. V lost 5 bases and J lost 7, with 8 bases in between. The length of the CDR3 is 12 residues. The CDR3 region is CASSQDSGELFF. As DNA, the CDR3 is TGTGCCAGCAGCCAGGACAGCGGGGAGCTGTTTTTT.

This clonotype has only a few counts. The rearrangement joins TRBV6-1 to TRBJ1-1; the D is unclear. CDR3 size: 10 residues. Looked up from germline, CDR1 is MNHNS and CDR2 is SASEGT. V gave up 8 bases and J gave up 3 bases, with 4 bases separating them. The CDR3 region is CASRDTEAFF. CDR3 DNA: TGTGCCAGCCGGGACACTGAAGCTTTCTTT.

This clonotype was detected only a few times. The CDR3 here is CASRSRAGGTEAFF. CDR3 in DNA: TGTGCCAGCCGCTCAAGGGCGGGCGGGACTGAAGCTTTCTTT. The chain joins TRBV7-2 to TRBJ1-1; D is uncertain. Germline CDR1 and CDR2: SGHTA and FQGNSA. The length of the CDR3 is 14 residues. V dropped 8 bases and J dropped 5 bases, with 18 bases sitting between them.

The chain carries TRBV12-3 or TRBV12-4 and TRBJ2-1; 13 bases line up with TRBD2. The CDR3 loop spans 17 amino acids. The V gene end was trimmed by 7 bases and the J gene end by 0 bases; junction bases not matched to a gene: 6. The CDR3 DNA is TGTGCCAGCACCGGGACTAGCGGGGCCGCCTCCTACAATGAGCAGTTCTTC. Its protein is CASTGTSGAASYNEQFF.